These 29 T cell receptor beta chains originate from one sample sequenced in a study of blood T cell repertoires in COVID-19. Repertoires were generated with immunoSEQ multiplex PCR, while TCRdb's copy carries only in-frame clones and drops some. This sample carries over 45,000 clones, about 83% of them seen once, and the ten largest clones take 5.2%. The sequenced sample was peripheral blood. These TCRs come from a human donor in a cohort sampled during active COVID-19.

The chain uses TRBV7-9 and TRBJ1-4; D is ambiguous. The length of the CDR3 is 12 residues. The germline CDR1 and CDR2 sequences are SEHNR and FQNEAQ (reference sequence). Trimming left V 5 bases short and J 12 bases short, with 13 bases between. The CDR3 sequence: CASSLALGELFF. The CDR3 DNA is TGTGCCAGCAGCCTGGCCCTGGGAGAACTGTTTTTT.

This chain uses TRBV12-5 with TRBJ2-7, with 10 bases lining up with TRBD1. The J segment lost 2 bases and the V segment lost 7 bases, leaving 5 bases of the junction unmatched. This CDR3 has 14 residues. Germline loops: CDR1 LGHNT, CDR2 FRNRAP. The CDR3 coding sequence is TGTGCTAGTGCCTACGACAGGGGGCCCTACGAGCAGTACTTC. It encodes CASAYDRGPYEQYF.

The chain carries TRBV30 and TRBJ2-7; the D gene is possibly TRBD1 (5 bases). The CDR3 loop spans 12 amino acids. In germline, CDR1 is GTSNPN, CDR2 SVGIG (reference sequence). CDR3 DNA sequence: TGTGCATTAGGGCAGGGCTCCTACGAGCAGTACTTC. Its translation is CALGQGSYEQYF. Variable domain in full (rest from reference TRBV30 and TRBJ2-7): SQTIHQWPATLVQPVGSPLSLECTVEGTSNPNLYWYRQAAGRGLQLLFYSVGIGQISSEVPQNLSASRPQDRQFILSSKKLLLSDSGFYLCALGQGSYEQYFGPGTRLTVT.

This chain links TRBV27 with TRBJ2-5; maybe TRBD1 (6 bases). The V gene's germline CDR1 is MNHEY and CDR2 SMNVEV (reference sequence). CDR3 length: 12 residues. Between the trimmed V and J ends, which lost 5 bases and 7 bases, there was a span of 11 bases. This CDR3 is CASSPLGGTQYF. The CDR3, as DNA: TGTGCCAGCAGTCCATTAGGGGGGACCCAGTACTTC.

The chain joins TRBV30 to TRBJ1-2; TRBD1 might be the D (5 bases). This CDR3 contains 13 residues. The germline gives CDR1 GTSNPN, CDR2 SVGIG (reference sequence). V dropped 5 bases and J dropped 5 bases, with 15 bases sitting between them. DNA of the CDR3: TGTGCCTGGGTTGCGACAGTCGAGTATGGCTACACCTTC. Its protein product is CAWVATVEYGYTF.

The rearrangement joins TRBV10-3 to TRBJ2-1; 9 positions agree with TRBD1. Trimming took 10 bases from V and 5 from J; bases not matched to a gene: 12. The CDR3 totals 15 residues. Germline CDR1 is ENHRY and CDR2 is SYGVKD. The CDR3, as DNA: TGTGCCACCGATGAAAACAGGGGGCCGGACAATGAGCAGTTCTTC. It yields the protein CATDENRGPDNEQFF.

In its sample, this clone was seen once. The V call is TRBV29-1, the J call TRBJ1-5, with D possibly matching TRBD1 (6 bases). This CDR3 is built from 12 residues. Germline values: CDR1 SQVTM, CDR2 ANQGSEA. V gave up 5 bases and J gave up 7 bases, with 12 bases separating them. CDR3 sequence: CSVSRGKQPQHF. For the CDR3, the DNA is TGCAGCGTTTCCAGGGGTAAGCAGCCCCAGCATTTT.

This clone was seen only a few times. V gene TRBV4-1 combines with J gene TRBJ1-5; the D gene is possibly TRBD1 (5 bases). The CDR3 extends over 13 amino acids. Trimming shortened V by 5 bases and J by 8 bases, and 13 bases separated the two germline ends. Germline V lookup: CDR1 MGHRA, CDR2 YSYEKL. CDR3 nucleotides: TGCGCCAGCAGCTACCAGGGCGGGGAGCCCCAGCATTTT. This translates into CASSYQGGEPQHF.

The gene calls are TRBV2 and TRBJ2-1, with 12 bases aligning to TRBD2. Losses at the gene ends were 4 bases for V and 10 bases for J; bases not matched to a gene: 5. The length of the CDR3 is 14 residues. Germline assignment: CDR1 SNHLY and CDR2 FYNNEI. In DNA, the CDR3 is TGTGCCAGCAGTGGACTAGCGGGGGTGGACGAGCAGTTCTTC. Translated, it gives CASSGLAGVDEQFF.

This sequence joins TRBV3-1 (or the pseudogene TRBV3-2) and TRBJ2-1; TRBD2 matches at 13 bases. Germline trimming cut 6 bases from V and 8 bases from J; bases unmatched to any gene: 7. The CDR3 contains 15 residues. Germline V gene data show CDR1 as LGHDT and CDR2 as YNNKEL (reference sequence). The CDR3 region is CASRPTSGGPHEQFF. In DNA form, the CDR3 reads TGTGCCAGCAGACCGACTAGCGGGGGGCCCCATGAGCAGTTCTTC.

V gene TRBV27 combines with J gene TRBJ2-7; 8 bases align to TRBD1. The V and J ends lost 5 bases and 5 bases, in that order; junction bases with no gene match: 5. The CDR3 is 13 amino acids. CDR1 MNHEY and CDR2 SMNVEV come from the germline V gene (reference sequence). The CDR3 is CASSQQGEHEQYF. The CDR3 DNA follows: TGTGCCAGCAGTCAACAGGGGGAGCACGAGCAGTACTTC.

This CDR3 reads CASSRQGVGHNEQFF. The CDR3 bases are TGTGCCAGCAGCCGACAGGGAGTCGGACACAATGAGCAGTTCTTC. The chain links TRBV6-5 to TRBJ2-1; TRBD1 matches at 7 bases. The CDR3 extends over 15 amino acids. V lost 6 bases, J lost 5 bases, and 10 bases stayed unmatched. Per germline, CDR1 MNHEY and CDR2 SVGAGI.

The chain recombines TRBV4-1 with TRBJ2-7, with a weak D call TRBD2 (7 bases). V was shortened by 0 bases and J by 3 bases, with 21 bases between the two germline ends. Per germline, CDR1 MGHRA and CDR2 YSYEKL. The CDR3 contains 18 residues. This chain's CDR3 is CASSQEGGERTRGYEQYF. CDR3 coding DNA: TGCGCCAGCAGCCAAGAAGGGGGGGAGCGGACTAGAGGCTACGAGCAGTACTTC.

On this clone itself: This CDR3 is also generated by other DNA sequences in the sample. The chain carries TRBV30 and TRBJ1-1, with no clear D. The V gene's germline CDR1 is GTSNPN and CDR2 SVGIG (reference sequence). The CDR3 spans 12 residues. Trimming removed 4 bases from V and 5 bases from J, with 11 bases in between. As DNA, the CDR3 is TGTGCCTGGATTCGAGGGAATACTGAAGCTTTCTTT. It translates to CAWIRGNTEAFF.

The chain uses TRBV11-2 and TRBJ2-3; 8 nucleotides align to TRBD2. The CDR3 is 14 amino acids. V was pared by 6 bases and J by 5 bases, with 7 bases of the junction left unmatched. In germline, CDR1 is SGHAT, CDR2 FQNNGV. In nucleotides, the CDR3 is TGTGCCAGCAGAGATGCGGGGGGCCGAGATACGCAGTATTTT. Translated: CASRDAGGRDTQYF.

This rearrangement joins TRBV9 to TRBJ1-2; the D is unclear. CDR1 and CDR2 from the germline V gene are SGDLS and YYNGEE. The CDR3 is 11 amino acids. Trimming took 4 bases from V and 8 from J, leaving 9 bases between them. CDR3 nucleotides: TGTGCCAGCAGCTGGGGAGACGGCTACACCTTC. Translated: CASSWGDGYTF.

The J gene is TRBJ2-7, the V gene TRBV19; D possibly corresponds to TRBD2 (7 bases). Germline loops: CDR1 LNHDA, CDR2 SQIVND (reference sequence). Trimming stripped 5 bases from V and 6 bases from J, with 17 bases between. This CDR3 contains 14 residues. The CDR3 DNA sequence: TGTGCCAGTAGTGCCCTCGGGGGGCTGGGCGAGCAGTACTTC. Protein sequence: CASSALGGLGEQYF.

The rearrangement links TRBV19 to TRBJ1-1; 8 bases are a match to TRBD1. Germline CDR1 LNHDA, CDR2 SQIVND (reference sequence). The CDR3 consists of 14 residues. V lost 5 bases to trimming and J lost 2 bases; unmatched junction nucleotides: 4. The CDR3 nucleotides are TGTGCCAGTAGTCCAGGGGGCGGAAACACTGAAGCTTTCTTT. This sequence encodes CASSPGGGNTEAFF.

With regard to this clone: Distinct nucleotide sequences in the sample also encode this CDR3. V gene TRBV5-1 combines with J gene TRBJ1-5; 7 nucleotides line up with TRBD1. The ends lost 0 bases at V and 2 bases at J; junction bases unmatched: 2. Germline V gene sequence: CDR1 SGHRS, CDR2 YFSETQ. This CDR3 region has 15 residues. CDR3 amino acids: CASSLEGQGNQPQHF. The DNA for the CDR3 is TGCGCCAGCAGCTTGGAAGGACAGGGCAATCAGCCCCAGCATTTT. Together with reference TRBV5-1 and TRBJ1-5, the CDR3 gives the full variable domain: KAGVTQTPRYLIKTRGQQVTLSCSPISGHRSVSWYQQTPGQGLQFLFEYFSETQRNKGNFPGRFSGRQFSNSRSEMNVSTLELGDSALYLCASSLEGQGNQPQHFGDGTRLSIL.

The chain couples TRBV24-1 to TRBJ1-1; 10 bases are a match to TRBD1. CDR1 KGHDR and CDR2 SFDVKD come from the germline V gene. V shed 3 bases and J 10 bases; nucleotides not matched to a gene: 4. The CDR3 sequence is 13 residues long. CDR3 region: CATSDGTGVAAFF. In DNA, the CDR3 is TGTGCCACCAGTGATGGGACAGGGGTTGCAGCTTTCTTT.

V and J are TRBV11-2 and TRBJ2-7, with 7 bases aligning to TRBD1. The germline V gene encodes CDR1 SGHAT and CDR2 FQNNGV. After removal of 6 bases from V and 2 bases from J, the junction contained 7 bases not matched to a gene. The CDR3 spans 14 residues. The CDR3 nucleotides read TGTGCCAGCAGGCTAACAGGGGCGACCTACGAGCAGTACTTC. This codes for CASRLTGATYEQYF.

The rearrangement links TRBV11-2 to TRBJ1-5; D gene unclear. Trimming left V 4 bases short and J 6 bases short, with 13 bases between. The CDR3 spans 14 residues. CDR1 is SGHAT, CDR2 FQNNGV, per germline. The CDR3 sequence: CASSWGGGRQPQHF. The CDR3, as DNA: TGTGCCAGCAGCTGGGGAGGAGGGCGTCAGCCCCAGCATTTT.

The chain has TRBV3-1 (or the pseudogene TRBV3-2) and TRBJ2-2, with 11 bases aligning to TRBD2. J lost 7 bases, V lost 1 base, and 11 bases had no gene match. Looked up from germline, CDR1 is LGHDT and CDR2 is YNNKEL (reference sequence). This CDR3 comprises 18 residues. The DNA for the CDR3 is TGTGCCAGCAGCCAAGCCCTTCGGGCTAGCGGGAGGAACGGGGAGCTGTTTTTT. This encodes CASSQALRASGRNGELFF.

This clone was seen only once. The chain joins TRBV29-1 to TRBJ2-1, with D maybe TRBD1 (5 bases). CDR3 size: 15 residues. Germline V gene sequence: CDR1 SQVTM, CDR2 ANQGSEA. With 5 bases removed from V and 5 bases from J, the gap between germline ends came to 19 bases. The CDR3 bases are TGCAGCGTTCTTGATCAGGCAGGGAAAAACAATGAGCAGTTCTTC. It codes for CSVLDQAGKNNEQFF.

This rearrangement joins TRBV18 to TRBJ2-7, with D possibly TRBD2 on 5 matching bases. Germline loops: CDR1 KGHSH, CDR2 LQKENI. This CDR3 has 15 amino acids. Between the trimmed V and J ends, which lost 3 bases and 0 bases, there was a span of 12 bases. Written as DNA, the CDR3 is TGTGCCAGCTCACCGTCGGAGGCCCTCTCCTACGAGCAGTACTTC. Translated: CASSPSEALSYEQYF. Full variable domain (remainder filled in from reference TRBV18 and TRBJ2-7): NAGVMQNPRHLVRRRGQEARLRCSPMKGHSHVYWYRQLPEEGLKFMVYLQKENIIDESGMPKERFSAEFPKEGPSILRIQQVVRGDSAAYFCASSPSEALSYEQYFGPGTRLTVT.

The rearrangement joins TRBV5-1 to TRBJ2-1, with a weak D call TRBD1 (5 bases). CDR1 and CDR2 (germline): SGHRS, YFSETQ. The CDR3 covers 20 residues. V was shortened by 4 bases and J by 0 bases, with 26 bases between the two germline ends. DNA of the CDR3: TGCGCCAGCAGCGCGACGGGTACGTCCGGCAGGACAAGCTCCTACAATGAGCAGTTCTTC. This encodes CASSATGTSGRTSSYNEQFF.

The chain is built from TRBV5-1 and TRBJ1-6; 10 bases are a match to TRBD1. CDR1 and CDR2 (germline): SGHRS, YFSETQ. This CDR3 is built from 13 residues. Unmatched junction bases numbered 1, after V lost 2 bases and J lost 11 bases. CDR3 DNA sequence: TGCGCCAGCAGCTTTGACAGGGGGCCACCCCTCCACTTT. Translation gives CASSFDRGPPLHF.

This chain links TRBV5-1 with TRBJ2-5, with 13 nucleotides matching TRBD2. CDR1 and CDR2 from the germline V gene are SGHRS and YFSETQ. There are 17 residues in the CDR3. The V gene end was trimmed by 4 bases and the J gene end by 5 bases; junction bases not matched to a gene: 11. CDR3 amino acids: CASSQSLAGGPRETQYF. In DNA, the CDR3 is TGCGCCAGCAGCCAATCACTAGCGGGGGGGCCCCGGGAGACCCAGTACTTC.

This chain joins TRBV5-1 and TRBJ1-1; 7 bases match TRBD1. CDR1 is SGHRS and CDR2 is YFSETQ in the germline V gene. This CDR3 spans 13 amino acids. V was pared by 6 bases and J by 1 base, with 3 bases of the junction left unmatched. The CDR3 DNA reads as TGCGCCAGCAACAGACAGGGGAACACTGAAGCTTTCTTT. Translating it yields CASNRQGNTEAFF.